A selection of T cell receptor beta chains follows, all from one sample in a study of spatial heterogeneity in lung cancer. TCRdb reprocessed the 5' RACE reads with MiXCR, giving one entry per CDR3 protein. The table includes 20,000 or so distinct CDR3 sequences, 6.5% detected once. The source was lung tumor tissue, collected at surgery. The receptor source for this set is a female donor with early-stage non-small cell lung cancer. Both conserved end residues are trimmed from each CDR3. Fields, in order: clone size, CDR3 length, V gene, CDR3 protein. The listing skips clone size in some rows; elsewhere it reads once, few, many or a size class.

many | 14 | TRBV4-3 | ASSQDHRGDTGELF
many | 12 | TRBV20-1 | SARATGGAETQY
many | 12 | TRBV18 | ASSYSDGANVLT
few | 9 | TRBV28 | ASSLRDQQF
many | 14 | TRBV27 | ASSLYGSTRANVLT
many | 12 | TRBV4-3 | ASSQAMNRGEQY
. | 13 | TRBV5-1 | ASSLVLAGVEEQF
many | 10 | TRBV20-1 | SASPDGVGYT
many | 14 | TRBV5-4 | ASSSGTSGRDREQY
many | 13 | TRBV20-1 | SANSRAAGANVLT
medium-sized | 11 | TRBV7-2 | ASSLGRSYGYT
medium-sized | 11 | TRBV6-4 | ASSRGVNTEAF
many | 10 | TRBV4-3 | ASSHGAYEQY
many | 12 | TRBV28 | ASSRVYSGNTIY
many | 16 | TRBV20-1 | SERGPKKGLAGGYEQF
many | 11 | TRBV20-1 | SASVSTNEKLF
many | 12 | TRBV5-5 | ASSGGQGDYGYT
many | 12 | TRBV20-1 | SARLGGGAYEQY
many | 12 | TRBV19 | ASSRGTGDLEQY
many | 13 | TRBV10-2 | ASSELRLAGGEQY
many | 12 | TRBV25-1 | ASTPTGGEQPQH
many | 12 | TRBV12-3/TRBV12-4 | ASSRLAGEDTQY
once | 12 | TRBV20-1 | SAGQGAATDTQY
many | 14 | TRBV14 | ASSRPRTSGRETQY
many | 12 | TRBV7-9 | ASTPGGPTGELF
many | 14 | TRBV7-9 | ASSLTASSKNSPLH
many | 12 | TRBV3-1 | ASSQWGEPYEQY
many | 12 | TRBV28 | ASSGPGGYNEQF
many | 11 | TRBV6-2/TRBV6-3 | AITPGRHNEQF
. | 13 | TRBV6-5 | ASKAAGDRGYEQY
many | 12 | TRBV20-1 | SARPRLGGRELF
medium-sized | 11 | TRBV30 | AWTATGNTGQY
many | 12 | TRBV7-9 | ASSFGGSNSPLH
many | 13 | TRBV2 | ASSEVLGSYNEQF
many | 10 | TRBV6-2/TRBV6-3 | ASSRDFYGYT
medium-sized | 11 | TRBV20-1 | SARREINYEQY
many | 16 | TRBV7-6 | ASSLVVPGRQYQETQY
many | 13 | TRBV7-2 | ASSYDRSSGNTIY
many | 13 | TRBV12-3/TRBV12-4 | ASSLEGLGSYEQY
many | 14 | TRBV5-5 | ASSGTGSSYNSPLH
many | 11 | TRBV28 | ASSAAGVNEQF